What follows are 28 T cell receptor beta chains derived from one specimen sequenced in a study of neoadjuvant anti-PD-1 for oral cavity cancer. Clones were read by immunoSEQ multiplex PCR, and TCRdb kept only the in-frame ones, dropping some. The sample consists of 35,000 to 50,000 clones, about 77% of them appearing once. Time point specified: after neoadjuvant nivolumab, at surgical resection. The sample in question was PBMCs, obtained after nivolumab (anti-PD-1) treatment. All receptors come from a person aged 35-80 years with oral cavity squamous cell carcinoma.

The chain uses TRBV5-1 and TRBJ2-3; TRBD1 matches 11 bases. The ends lost 0 bases at V and 6 bases at J; junction bases unmatched: 6. Germline CDR1 reads SGHRS; CDR2 reads YFSETQ. The CDR3 sequence is 16 residues long. Here the CDR3 DNA reads TGCGCCAGCAGCTTGGCCGGGACAGGGGGATTGGATACGCAGTATTTT. It translates to CASSLAGTGGLDTQYF.

The chain uses TRBV4-1 and TRBJ1-6; D is unresolved. Trimming stripped 0 bases from V and 9 bases from J, with 9 bases between. Germline values: CDR1 MGHRA, CDR2 YSYEKL. This CDR3 is built from 14 residues. The CDR3 region has the DNA TGCGCCAGCAGCCAAGATCAGCAAGTTTCACCCCTCCACTTT. Translated, it gives CASSQDQQVSPLHF.

The chain joins TRBV14 to TRBJ2-7; 10 bases are a match to TRBD2. Germline V gene sequence: CDR1 SGHDN, CDR2 FVKESK. After removal of 3 bases from V and 2 bases from J, the junction contained 16 bases not matched to a gene. The CDR3 length is 19 residues. The CDR3 DNA sequence: TGTGCCAGCAGCCATCGGGAGACTAGCGGGTGGATTTTCGCCTACGAGCAGTACTTC. It is translated as CASSHRETSGWIFAYEQYF. The full variable domain, in which reference TRBV14 and TRBJ2-7 provide the parts outside the CDR3, is EAGVTQFPSHSVIEKGQTVTLRCDPISGHDNLYWYRRVMGKEIKFLLHFVKESKQDESGMPNNRFLAERTGGTYSTLKVQPAELEDSGVYFCASSHRETSGWIFAYEQYFGPGTRLTVT.

Judged by abundance, this clone is medium-sized. The same CDR3 can be traced to other DNA sequences in this sample. The chain joins TRBV7-9 to TRBJ1-3; perhaps TRBD1 as D (5 bases). Germline CDR1 is SEHNR and CDR2 is FQNEAQ (reference sequence). Deletions cut 5 bases from V and 0 bases from J, with 8 bases between. The CDR3 is 14 amino acids. The CDR3 loop reads CASSLGHSGNTIYF. Written as DNA, the CDR3 is TGTGCCAGCAGCCTCGGACACTCTGGAAACACCATATATTTT. Variable domain in full (rest from reference TRBV7-9 and TRBJ1-3): DTGVSQNPRHKITKRGQNVTFRCDPISEHNRLYWYRQTLGQGPEFLTYFQNEAQLEKSRLLSDRFSAERPKGSFSTLEIQRTEQGDSAMYLCASSLGHSGNTIYFGEGSWLTVV.

The chain links TRBV20-1 to TRBJ2-3; TRBD2 is a possible D gene (6 bases). V was clipped by 6 bases and J by 6 bases, with 10 bases between them. The CDR3 has 11 residues. Germline V gene lookup returns CDR1 DFQATT and CDR2 SNEGSKA (reference sequence). The CDR3 DNA reads TGCAGTGCCATCCTAGCGGATACGCAGTATTTT. Protein product: CSAILADTQYF.

This clone was seen a single time. This rearrangement joins TRBV4-1 to TRBJ1-5; the D gene is possibly TRBD1 (6 bases). The germline V gene encodes CDR1 MGHRA and CDR2 YSYEKL. V dropped 0 bases and J dropped 3 bases, with 15 bases sitting between them. The CDR3 is 17 amino acids. This CDR3 is CASSQDERGANNQPQHF. CDR3 nucleotide sequence: TGCGCCAGCAGCCAAGATGAGAGGGGGGCCAACAATCAGCCCCAGCATTTT.

J is TRBJ1-4 and V is TRBV5-1; 9 positions agree with TRBD1. Germline V gene lookup returns CDR1 SGHRS and CDR2 YFSETQ. The CDR3 is 15 residues long. J gave up 5 bases and V 2 bases, and 4 bases lay outside the gene matches. The CDR3 sequence: CASSFRTGENEKLFF. The DNA of the CDR3 is TGCGCCAGCAGCTTCCGGACAGGGGAGAATGAAAAACTGTTTTTT.

This clone was seen a handful of times. The chain combines TRBV6-5 with TRBJ1-5, with TRBD1 as a possible D gene (5 bases). This CDR3 comprises 13 residues. V gave up 6 bases and J gave up 4 bases, with 10 bases separating them. Per germline, CDR1 MNHEY and CDR2 SVGAGI. The CDR3 region has the DNA TGTGCCAGCAGAACTGGGGGGAATCAGCCCCAGCATTTT. Protein sequence: CASRTGGNQPQHF.

V is TRBV6-5 and J is TRBJ2-1; 14 nucleotides align to TRBD2. This CDR3 is built from 15 residues. V was pared by 8 bases and J by 9 bases, with 9 bases of the junction left unmatched. CDR1 and CDR2 (germline): MNHEY, SVGAGI. The CDR3 is CASRRLTSGRGEQFF. The CDR3 DNA reads TGTGCCAGCCGAAGATTGACTAGCGGGAGGGGTGAGCAGTTCTTC.

The J gene is TRBJ2-7, the V gene TRBV6-1; D remains unclear. CDR1 and CDR2 from the germline V gene are MNHNS and SASEGT. V dropped 6 bases and J dropped 2 bases, with 17 bases sitting between them. The CDR3 extends over 15 amino acids. In nucleotides, the CDR3 is TGTGCCAGCAGCCTTACTTTGAGACTCGCCTACGAGCAGTACTTC. It specifies CASSLTLRLAYEQYF.

This clone was observed once. The genes are TRBV7-9 and TRBJ2-1, with a weak D call TRBD1 (6 bases). V lost 5 bases and J lost 15, with 14 bases in between. The CDR3 spans 11 residues. Per the germline V gene, CDR1 is SEHNR and CDR2 is FQNEAQ (reference sequence). The CDR3 DNA reads TGTGCCAGCAGCGACGACAGGCAGGGGTTCTTC. Encoded protein: CASSDDRQGFF.

The V and J genes are TRBV4-1 and TRBJ2-3, with 14 positions matching TRBD2. Per the germline V gene, CDR1 is MGHRA and CDR2 is YSYEKL. With V trimmed by 4 bases and J by 5 bases, 2 bases remained unmatched. The CDR3 sequence is 15 residues long. The CDR3, as DNA: TGCGCCAGCAGCCTGGGACTAGCGGGGGTAGATACGCAGTATTTT. This encodes CASSLGLAGVDTQYF.

This sequence joins TRBV7-6 and TRBJ2-5; perhaps TRBD2 as D (6 bases). The CDR3 loop spans 14 amino acids. Germline CDR1 and CDR2: SGHVS and FNYEAQ. V was trimmed by 5 bases and J by 5 bases, leaving 15 bases between them. CDR3 DNA sequence: TGTGCCAGCAGCCCCTCGGGGGACGGGGAGACCCAGTACTTC. This translates into CASSPSGDGETQYF.

The chain combines TRBV7-8 with TRBJ2-5; D is undetermined. The CDR3 runs to 14 residues. Deletions cut 5 bases from V and 5 bases from J, with 15 bases between. CDR1 and CDR2 from the germline V gene are SGHVS and FQNEAQ. CDR3 sequence (DNA): TGTGCCAGCAGCCGGATGCAGTCGTCGGAGACCCAGTACTTC. It yields the protein CASSRMQSSETQYF.

This clone appeared a few times. The V and J genes are TRBV6-5 and TRBJ1-2; D is perhaps TRBD1 (6 bases). CDR1 is MNHEY and CDR2 is SVGAGI in the germline V gene. V was pared by 6 bases and J by 8 bases, with 19 bases between. The CDR3 loop spans 14 amino acids. The CDR3 DNA reads TGTGCCAGCAGCACTGGGGGGCCCGGAGAAGGCTACACCTTC. It translates to CASSTGGPGEGYTF.

Written as DNA, the CDR3 is TGTGCCAGCAGCCCCGTCAGGGGTCAAGGGGCCCTCCACTTT. It specifies CASSPVRGQGALHF. This rearrangement joins TRBV6-6 to TRBJ1-6, with D maybe TRBD1 (6 bases). Germline lookup yields CDR1 MNHNY and CDR2 SVGAGI (reference sequence). V gave up 6 bases and J gave up 14 bases, with 20 bases separating them. This CDR3 spans 14 amino acids.

The rearrangement joins TRBV5-1 to TRBJ2-7; tentatively, D is TRBD1 (5 bases). The germline V gene has CDR1 SGHRS and CDR2 YFSETQ. The V and J ends lost 0 bases and 0 bases respectively, with 16 bases between them. The CDR3 runs to 17 residues. The CDR3 region is CASSLGWGLLSSYEQYF. The CDR3 DNA sequence: TGCGCCAGCAGCTTGGGGTGGGGCCTCCTAAGCTCCTACGAGCAGTACTTC. The full variable domain, with the rest looked up from reference TRBV5-1 and TRBJ2-7, is KAGVTQTPRYLIKTRGQQVTLSCSPISGHRSVSWYQQTPGQGLQFLFEYFSETQRNKGNFPGRFSGRQFSNSRSEMNVSTLELGDSALYLCASSLGWGLLSSYEQYFGPGTRLTVT.

By its share, this clone is medium-sized (0.01 to 0.1%). The V gene is TRBV21-1, the J gene TRBJ2-5; the table's D call, TRBD1, has no DNA check behind it. TRBV21-1 is deemed a pseudogene. The CDR3 covers 16 residues. The CDR3 region is CASSSRPGQFWETQYF. DNA of the CDR3: TGTGCCAGCAGCTCTCGACCGGGACAGTTCTGGGAGACCCAGTACTTC.

The chain combines TRBV7-2 with TRBJ1-5, with D hard to call. The CDR3 extends over 15 amino acids. CDR1 is SGHTA, CDR2 FQGNSA, per germline. V was cut by 1 base and J by 1 base, with 8 bases left in between. The CDR3 nucleotides read TGTGCCAGCAGCTTAGGCGGCGGGAGCAATCAGCCCCAGCATTTT. This gives the protein CASSLGGGSNQPQHF.

The genes are TRBV9 and TRBJ1-1; D not certain. The CDR3 has 14 residues. Germline CDR1 and CDR2: SGDLS and YYNGEE. With 0 bases removed from V and 2 bases from J, the gap between germline ends came to 8 bases. The CDR3 sequence: CASSVASANTEAFF. The CDR3 DNA sequence: TGTGCCAGCAGCGTAGCTTCGGCCAACACTGAAGCTTTCTTT.

This CDR3 reads CASTLGATGQTEAFF. The DNA of the CDR3 is TGTGCCAGCACCTTGGGCGCGACAGGGCAAACTGAAGCTTTCTTT. The rearrangement joins TRBV28 to TRBJ1-1, with 7 nucleotides matching TRBD1. The CDR3 spans 15 residues. Unmatched junction bases numbered 13, after V lost 7 bases and J lost 5 bases. The germline V gene has CDR1 MDHEN and CDR2 SYDVKM.

This clone was detected only a few times. This chain connects TRBV29-1 to TRBJ1-2; 7 nucleotides agree with TRBD1. V lost 3 bases, J lost 6 bases, and 7 bases stayed unmatched. The CDR3 runs to 13 residues. Germline loops: CDR1 SQVTM, CDR2 ANQGSEA. Here the CDR3 DNA reads TGCAGCGTTGATAGGACAGGCTGGAATGGCTACACCTTC. Translation: CSVDRTGWNGYTF.

This chain uses TRBV5-4 with TRBJ2-7, with D unclear. V was shortened by 2 bases and J by 7 bases, with 7 bases between the two germline ends. CDR1 is SGHNT, CDR2 YYREEE, per germline (reference sequence). CDR3 size: 11 residues. The CDR3 DNA sequence: TGTGCCAGCAGCTTATTTGAGGAGCAGTACTTC. Residues: CASSLFEEQYF.

The chain uses TRBV19 and TRBJ2-5; D is perhaps TRBD1 (5 bases). Trimming stripped 2 bases from V and 4 bases from J, with 11 bases between. The CDR3 loop spans 14 amino acids. Germline values: CDR1 LNHDA, CDR2 SQIVND (reference sequence). Here the CDR3 DNA reads TGTGCCAGTAGTATAACAGGCCCCCGAGAGACCCAGTACTTC. It codes for CASSITGPRETQYF.

The J gene is TRBJ1-1, the V gene TRBV15; D is undetermined. The germline V and J ends were trimmed by 3 bases and 0 bases, with 14 bases remaining between them. Per the germline V gene, CDR1 is LNHNV and CDR2 is YYDKDF (reference sequence). The CDR3 runs to 16 residues. The CDR3 DNA reads TGTGCCACCAGCAGGGGAGGAGTTTGGGTGAACACTGAAGCTTTCTTT. This translates into CATSRGGVWVNTEAFF.

The V call is TRBV30, the J call TRBJ1-1; D is undetermined. Germline-derived CDR1 and CDR2 are GTSNPN and SVGIG (reference sequence). Trimming removed 0 bases at V and 4 bases at J, with 12 bases between. This CDR3 is built from 14 residues. CDR3 sequence: CAWSVSDGRTEAFF. CDR3 bases: TGTGCCTGGAGTGTCTCCGACGGACGCACTGAAGCTTTCTTT.

The chain has TRBV5-1 and TRBJ2-5, with D possibly being TRBD2 (5 bases). There are 15 residues in the CDR3. V lost 4 bases, J lost 2 bases, and 15 bases lay in between. Germline CDR1 reads SGHRS; CDR2 reads YFSETQ. The CDR3 reads CASSRRSGSQETQYF. CDR3 DNA sequence: TGCGCCAGCAGCCGGAGGTCTGGTTCACAAGAGACCCAGTACTTC.

The rearrangement uses TRBV15 and TRBJ2-1, with D possibly matching TRBD2 (5 bases). Trimming left V 1 base short and J 9 bases short, with 10 bases between. The CDR3 sequence is 13 residues long. Germline assignment: CDR1 LNHNV and CDR2 YYDKDF (reference sequence). CDR3 nucleotide sequence: TGTGCCACCAGCAGAGCGGGAACAGCTGAGCAGTTCTTC. It is translated as CATSRAGTAEQFF. The whole variable domain, remainder taken from reference TRBV15 and TRBJ2-1, is DAMVIQNPRYQVTQFGKPVTLSCSQTLNHNVMYWYQQKSSQAPKLLFHYYDKDFNNEADTPDNFQSRRPNTSFCFLDIRSPGLGDTAMYLCATSRAGTAEQFFGPGTRLTVL.